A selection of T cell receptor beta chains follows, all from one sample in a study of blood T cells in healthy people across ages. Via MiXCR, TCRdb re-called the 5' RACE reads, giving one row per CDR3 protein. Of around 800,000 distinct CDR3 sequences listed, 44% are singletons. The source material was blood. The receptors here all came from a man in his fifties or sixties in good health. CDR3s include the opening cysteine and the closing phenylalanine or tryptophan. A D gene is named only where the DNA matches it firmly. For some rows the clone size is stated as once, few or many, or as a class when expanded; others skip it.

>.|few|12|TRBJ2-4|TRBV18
TGTGCCAGCTCACCAGGGCTCGTAGAGCAGTACTTC
CASSPGLVEQYF
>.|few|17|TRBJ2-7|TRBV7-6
TGTGCCAGCAGCCCAAACGTTGGGACAAGGGGTAAATACGAGCAGTACTTC
CASSPNVGTRGKYEQYF
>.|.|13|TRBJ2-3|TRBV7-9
TGTGCCAGCAACCCTCAGCTCACAGATACGCAGTATTTT
CASNPQLTDTQYF
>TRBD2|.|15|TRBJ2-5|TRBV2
TGTGCCAGCAGTGATCTGGCTAGCGGCGAAGAGACCCAGTACTTC
CASSDLASGEETQYF
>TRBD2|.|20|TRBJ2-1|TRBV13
TGTGCCAGCAGCTTAGGCTGGGGACTAGCGGGGCAAAGCTCCTACGATGAGCAGTTCTTC
CASSLGWGLAGQSSYDEQFF
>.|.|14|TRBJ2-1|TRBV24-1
TGTGCCACCAGTGGGGGGAACACCTACAATGAGCAGTTCTTC
CATSGGNTYNEQFF
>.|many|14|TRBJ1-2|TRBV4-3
TGCGCCAGCAGCCAAGATCGAAACTCCTATGGCTACACCTTC
CASSQDRNSYGYTF
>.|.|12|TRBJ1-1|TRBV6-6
TGTGCCAGCAGCGTGATCGGGGAGAAAGCTTTCTTT
CASSVIGEKAFF
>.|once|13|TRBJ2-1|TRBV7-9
TGTGCCAGCAGCTTATTATTAGTGAATGAGCAGTTCTTC
CASSLLLVNEQFF
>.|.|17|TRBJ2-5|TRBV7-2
TGTGCCAGCAGCTTAGCTGTTGGGCGAGTAGGGGGGGAGACCCAGTACTTC
CASSLAVGRVGGETQYF
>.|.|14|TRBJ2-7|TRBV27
TGTGCCAGCAGTCGACAGGCGTACTCCTACGAGCAGTACTTC
CASSRQAYSYEQYF
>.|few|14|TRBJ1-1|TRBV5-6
TGTGCCAGCAGCTTGGTTTCGGGGAGCACTGAAGCTTTCTTT
CASSLVSGSTEAFF